This is a list of T cell receptor beta chains from one sample in a study of T cells after yellow fever vaccination. TCRdb re-derived calls from the 5' RACE reads in MiXCR, one entry per CDR3 protein. This sample yields about 500,000 distinct CDR3 sequences, of which less than 20% are seen a single time; roughly 17% belongs to the top ten. Here the sequenced sample was PBMCs, taken about 5 days after the first yellow fever vaccination. The receptors come from a man younger than 35 who received the YFV17D yellow fever vaccine. The CDR3 runs from the conserved cysteine through the conserved F or W. Fields, in order: V gene, D gene, clone size, J gene, CDR3 protein, CDR3 DNA. The D gene is left open where the match is weak. Size is stated for part of the rows, as once, few or many counts, or as a class when the clone is expanded.

v_call: TRBV12-3/TRBV12-4; d_call: .; clone_size: .; j_call: TRBJ2-1; cdr3_aa: CASSPSYRDSYNEQFF; cdr3_nt: TGTGCCAGCAGCCCGAGTTACAGGGACTCCTACAATGAGCAGTTCTTC
v_call: TRBV12-3/TRBV12-4; d_call: .; clone_size: few; j_call: TRBJ1-4; cdr3_aa: CASTSSSEKLFF; cdr3_nt: TGTGCCAGCACTAGTTCATCGGAAAAACTGTTTTTT
v_call: TRBV12-5; d_call: TRBD1; clone_size: few; j_call: TRBJ2-2; cdr3_aa: CASGPPLYRGTTNTGELFF; cdr3_nt: TGTGCTAGTGGCCCACCCTTATACAGGGGGACCACGAACACCGGGGAGCTGTTTTTT
v_call: TRBV18; d_call: TRBD1; clone_size: few; j_call: TRBJ1-1; cdr3_aa: CASSPAGGNTEAFF; cdr3_nt: TGTGCCAGCTCACCAGCAGGGGGGAACACTGAAGCTTTCTTT
v_call: TRBV6-5; d_call: TRBD2; clone_size: .; j_call: TRBJ2-1; cdr3_aa: CASSYGIAGDYNEQFF; cdr3_nt: TGTGCCAGCAGTTACGGGATAGCGGGGGATTACAATGAGCAGTTCTTC
v_call: TRBV5-1; d_call: .; clone_size: .; j_call: TRBJ2-1; cdr3_aa: CASSSGESYNEQFF; cdr3_nt: TGCGCCAGCAGCTCGGGGGAATCCTACAATGAGCAGTTCTTC
v_call: TRBV12-3/TRBV12-4; d_call: .; clone_size: .; j_call: TRBJ1-2; cdr3_aa: CASSGGDLRGYTF; cdr3_nt: TGTGCCAGCAGCGGAGGGGACCTGCGAGGCTACACCTTC
v_call: TRBV9; d_call: .; clone_size: few; j_call: TRBJ1-2; cdr3_aa: CASSVDLSANYGYTF; cdr3_nt: TGTGCCAGCAGCGTAGATCTATCAGCTAACTATGGCTACACCTTC
v_call: TRBV7-2; d_call: .; clone_size: .; j_call: TRBJ2-5; cdr3_aa: CASSPGRSQETQYF; cdr3_nt: TGTGCCAGCAGCCCAGGGCGGAGCCAAGAGACCCAGTACTTC
v_call: TRBV25-1; d_call: TRBD1; clone_size: .; j_call: TRBJ2-1; cdr3_aa: CASSEETGTGDNEQFF; cdr3_nt: TGTGCCAGCAGTGAGGAGACCGGGACAGGGGACAATGAGCAGTTCTTC
v_call: TRBV6-5; d_call: .; clone_size: .; j_call: TRBJ2-2; cdr3_aa: CASIAGAGELFF; cdr3_nt: TGTGCCAGCATCGCAGGGGCCGGGGAGCTGTTTTTT
v_call: TRBV12-3/TRBV12-4; d_call: .; clone_size: many; j_call: TRBJ2-5; cdr3_aa: CASGLDQETQYF; cdr3_nt: TGTGCCAGCGGGCTAGACCAAGAGACCCAGTACTTC
v_call: TRBV5-1; d_call: TRBD2; clone_size: .; j_call: TRBJ2-1; cdr3_aa: CASTDGLAGGGPTINAYNEQFF; cdr3_nt: TGCGCCAGCACCGATGGACTAGCGGGGGGGGGACCAACCATCAACGCCTACAATGAGCAGTTCTTC
v_call: TRBV29-1; d_call: .; clone_size: .; j_call: TRBJ2-5; cdr3_aa: CSVQAEETQYF; cdr3_nt: TGCAGCGTTCAGGCTGAAGAGACCCAGTACTTC
v_call: TRBV7-9; d_call: .; clone_size: .; j_call: TRBJ1-1; cdr3_aa: CASSHGQGSRTEAFF; cdr3_nt: TGTGCCAGCAGCCATGGGCAGGGATCGAGAACTGAAGCTTTCTTT
v_call: TRBV19; d_call: TRBD2; clone_size: .; j_call: TRBJ2-1; cdr3_aa: CASSIASGGHNEQFF; cdr3_nt: TGTGCCAGTAGTATAGCTAGCGGGGGCCACAATGAGCAGTTCTTC
v_call: TRBV21-1; d_call: .; clone_size: few; j_call: TRBJ2-1; cdr3_aa: CASSPRLPGGTNEQFF; cdr3_nt: TGTGCCAGCAGCCCCCGCTTACCGGGGGGAACGAATGAGCAGTTCTTC
v_call: TRBV7-2; d_call: TRBD1; clone_size: .; j_call: TRBJ1-6; cdr3_aa: CASSPAPGQGGSPLHF; cdr3_nt: TGTGCCAGCAGCCCAGCCCCGGGACAGGGGGGTTCACCCCTCCACTTT
v_call: TRBV12-3/TRBV12-4; d_call: TRBD1; clone_size: .; j_call: TRBJ1-6; cdr3_aa: CASSSEGQLNSPLHF; cdr3_nt: TGTGCCAGCAGTTCAGAGGGACAGCTTAATTCACCCCTCCACTTT
v_call: TRBV6-1; d_call: .; clone_size: .; j_call: TRBJ2-2; cdr3_aa: CASSVEIDDTGELFF; cdr3_nt: TGTGCCAGCAGTGTGGAAATAGACGACACCGGGGAGCTGTTTTTT
v_call: TRBV18; d_call: TRBD2; clone_size: few; j_call: TRBJ2-5; cdr3_aa: CASALAGETQYF; cdr3_nt: TGTGCCAGCGCACTAGCGGGGGAGACCCAGTACTTC
v_call: TRBV10-3; d_call: .; clone_size: few; j_call: TRBJ1-2; cdr3_aa: CATNGQGQGYTF; cdr3_nt: TGTGCCACCAACGGACAAGGCCAGGGCTACACCTTC
v_call: TRBV7-9; d_call: TRBD1; clone_size: few; j_call: TRBJ1-5; cdr3_aa: CASSLGQGADQPQHF; cdr3_nt: TGTGCCAGCAGCTTAGGCCAGGGGGCGGATCAGCCCCAGCATTTT
v_call: TRBV28; d_call: .; clone_size: many; j_call: TRBJ2-1; cdr3_aa: CASSVVWGNEQFF; cdr3_nt: TGTGCCAGCAGCGTAGTTTGGGGGAATGAGCAGTTCTTC
v_call: TRBV25-1; d_call: .; clone_size: .; j_call: TRBJ1-5; cdr3_aa: CASSEFGYQPQHF; cdr3_nt: TGTGCCAGCAGTGAATTCGGGTATCAGCCCCAGCATTTT
v_call: TRBV7-2; d_call: .; clone_size: .; j_call: TRBJ2-1; cdr3_aa: CASSLSFTNAEQFF; cdr3_nt: TGTGCCAGCAGCTTAAGTTTCACTAACGCTGAGCAGTTCTTC
v_call: TRBV25-1; d_call: .; clone_size: .; j_call: TRBJ2-7; cdr3_aa: CASLGRQGLIYEQYF; cdr3_nt: TGTGCCAGCCTAGGGCGACAGGGACTGATCTACGAGCAGTACTTC
v_call: TRBV12-3/TRBV12-4; d_call: .; clone_size: .; j_call: TRBJ2-7; cdr3_aa: CASSDDNYEQYF; cdr3_nt: TGTGCCAGCAGTGACGACAACTACGAGCAGTACTTC
v_call: TRBV6-1; d_call: TRBD1; clone_size: .; j_call: TRBJ2-1; cdr3_aa: CASRMTGTHGQFF; cdr3_nt: TGTGCCAGCAGAATGACAGGGACCCACGGGCAGTTCTTC
v_call: TRBV4-1; d_call: .; clone_size: .; j_call: TRBJ2-2; cdr3_aa: CASSQEWWDPNTGELFF; cdr3_nt: TGCGCCAGCAGCCAAGAATGGTGGGACCCGAACACCGGGGAGCTGTTTTTT
v_call: TRBV18; d_call: .; clone_size: .; j_call: TRBJ2-1; cdr3_aa: CASSPVSRLYEQFF; cdr3_nt: TGTGCCAGCTCACCAGTTTCCAGGCTCTATGAGCAGTTCTTC
v_call: TRBV12-3/TRBV12-4; d_call: TRBD2; clone_size: .; j_call: TRBJ2-5; cdr3_aa: CASSLGHLLAGQETQYF; cdr3_nt: TGTGCCAGCAGTTTAGGCCACTTACTAGCGGGCCAAGAGACCCAGTACTTC
v_call: TRBV5-1; d_call: TRBD1; clone_size: few; j_call: TRBJ2-7; cdr3_aa: CASSLDGQGGREQYF; cdr3_nt: TGCGCCAGCAGCTTGGACGGACAGGGGGGGAGGGAGCAGTACTTC
v_call: TRBV5-1; d_call: TRBD1; clone_size: few; j_call: TRBJ2-1; cdr3_aa: CASSFRQGDEQFF; cdr3_nt: TGCGCCAGCAGCTTTAGACAGGGCGATGAGCAGTTCTTC
v_call: TRBV7-9; d_call: .; clone_size: once; j_call: TRBJ2-1; cdr3_aa: CASSSPPEYNEQFF; cdr3_nt: TGTGCCAGCAGCTCTCCCCCGGAGTACAATGAGCAGTTCTTC
v_call: TRBV6-5; d_call: .; clone_size: .; j_call: TRBJ2-7; cdr3_aa: CASSYSGPAGSSYEQYF; cdr3_nt: TGTGCCAGCAGTTACTCAGGGCCAGCAGGGAGCTCCTACGAGCAGTACTTC
v_call: TRBV24-1; d_call: TRBD2; clone_size: .; j_call: TRBJ2-1; cdr3_aa: CATSSWTSGGSNEQFF; cdr3_nt: TGTGCCACCAGTTCCTGGACTAGCGGGGGTAGCAATGAGCAGTTCTTC
v_call: TRBV11-1; d_call: TRBD2; clone_size: .; j_call: TRBJ2-5; cdr3_aa: CASSSSGVKTQYF; cdr3_nt: TGTGCCAGCAGTTCTAGCGGGGTCAAGACCCAGTACTTC
v_call: TRBV5-5; d_call: TRBD1; clone_size: many; j_call: TRBJ2-1; cdr3_aa: CASSGGRVWNEQFF; cdr3_nt: TGTGCCAGCTCAGGGGGCCGGGTATGGAATGAGCAGTTCTTC
v_call: TRBV6-5; d_call: .; clone_size: few; j_call: TRBJ1-1; cdr3_aa: CASSYRSMNTEAFF; cdr3_nt: TGTGCCAGCAGTTACAGGAGCATGAACACTGAAGCTTTCTTT
v_call: TRBV7-2; d_call: TRBD2; clone_size: few; j_call: TRBJ2-1; cdr3_aa: CASSPGGLAAYNEQFF; cdr3_nt: TGTGCCAGCAGCCCCGGGGGACTAGCGGCCTACAATGAGCAGTTCTTC
v_call: TRBV5-1; d_call: .; clone_size: few; j_call: TRBJ2-7; cdr3_aa: CASSLTGTVSYEQYF; cdr3_nt: TGCGCCAGCAGCTTGACCGGGACTGTGAGCTACGAGCAGTACTTC
v_call: TRBV7-6; d_call: .; clone_size: many; j_call: TRBJ2-1; cdr3_aa: CASSSDLSSYNEQFF; cdr3_nt: TGTGCCAGCAGCTCGGACCTTAGCTCCTACAATGAGCAGTTCTTC
v_call: TRBV12-3/TRBV12-4; d_call: .; clone_size: few; j_call: TRBJ1-1; cdr3_aa: CASSPQAAGQNTEAFF; cdr3_nt: TGTGCCAGCAGTCCCCAGGCAGCAGGACAGAACACTGAAGCTTTCTTT
v_call: TRBV9; d_call: TRBD2; clone_size: many; j_call: TRBJ2-3; cdr3_aa: CASSVLSGGADTQYF; cdr3_nt: TGTGCCAGCAGCGTTCTCAGCGGGGGGGCAGATACGCAGTATTTT
v_call: TRBV7-6; d_call: TRBD2; clone_size: .; j_call: TRBJ2-7; cdr3_aa: CASTRGGSTYEQYF; cdr3_nt: TGTGCCAGCACCCGGGGGGGGTCAACCTACGAGCAGTACTTC
v_call: TRBV28; d_call: .; clone_size: .; j_call: TRBJ2-5; cdr3_aa: CASSLWGEFKTGNQETQYF; cdr3_nt: TGTGCCAGCAGTTTATGGGGGGAGTTCAAGACCGGAAACCAAGAGACCCAGTACTTC
v_call: TRBV30; d_call: TRBD1; clone_size: few; j_call: TRBJ1-2; cdr3_aa: CAWSVGQVAYGYTF; cdr3_nt: TGTGCCTGGAGTGTCGGACAGGTTGCCTATGGCTACACCTTC
v_call: TRBV5-1; d_call: .; clone_size: .; j_call: TRBJ2-2; cdr3_aa: CASSTLDSTGELFF; cdr3_nt: TGCGCCAGCAGCACACTCGACAGCACCGGGGAGCTGTTTTTT
v_call: TRBV11-2; d_call: .; clone_size: .; j_call: TRBJ2-3; cdr3_aa: CASSLDGSGTDTQYF; cdr3_nt: TGTGCCAGCAGCTTAGACGGTTCGGGCACAGATACGCAGTATTTT
v_call: TRBV27; d_call: .; clone_size: few; j_call: TRBJ1-3; cdr3_aa: CASSESGYSGNTIYF; cdr3_nt: TGTGCCAGCAGTGAGTCAGGATACTCTGGAAACACCATATATTTT
v_call: TRBV5-1; d_call: .; clone_size: many; j_call: TRBJ2-1; cdr3_aa: CASSLDLYNEQFF; cdr3_nt: TGCGCCAGCAGCTTGGACCTATACAATGAGCAGTTCTTC
v_call: TRBV5-1; d_call: TRBD1; clone_size: .; j_call: TRBJ1-2; cdr3_aa: CASTLDRGPDGYTF; cdr3_nt: TGCGCCAGCACCCTGGACAGGGGGCCAGATGGCTACACCTTC